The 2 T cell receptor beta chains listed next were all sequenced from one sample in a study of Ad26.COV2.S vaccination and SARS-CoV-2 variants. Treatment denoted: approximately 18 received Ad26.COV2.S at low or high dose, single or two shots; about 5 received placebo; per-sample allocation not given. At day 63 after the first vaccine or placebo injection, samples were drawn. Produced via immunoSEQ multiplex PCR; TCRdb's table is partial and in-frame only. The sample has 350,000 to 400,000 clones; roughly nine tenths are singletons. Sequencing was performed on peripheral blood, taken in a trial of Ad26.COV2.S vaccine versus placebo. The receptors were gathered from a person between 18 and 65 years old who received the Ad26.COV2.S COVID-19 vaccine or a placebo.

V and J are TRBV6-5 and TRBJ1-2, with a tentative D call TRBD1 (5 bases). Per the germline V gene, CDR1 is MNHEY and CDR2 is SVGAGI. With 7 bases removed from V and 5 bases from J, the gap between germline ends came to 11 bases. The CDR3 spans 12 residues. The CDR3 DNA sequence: TGTGCCAGCACCTCCGGGGGTTATGGCTACACCTTC. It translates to CASTSGGYGYTF.

DNA of the CDR3: TGCAAAACCGGCGAAAACACTGAAGCTTTCTTT. Amino acids: CKTGENTEAFF. The J gene is TRBJ1-1, the V gene TRBV29-1; D call uncertain. Per germline, CDR1 SQVTM and CDR2 ANQGSEA. CDR3 size: 11 residues.